The clone carrying this T cell receptor (beta chain) was found a few times. What it binds is not known. The sample belongs to a study of CD8 T cells in ankylosing spondylitis. Study-level findings and limits: Some motif variants had been reported before (in reactive arthritis synovial fluid and blood). The authors reported significant enrichment of disease-linked clones in matched ankylosing spondylitis synovial fluid.

As the method for making TCR beta libraries, quantitative 5'-RACE with molecular barcodes was used. TCRdb independently ran MiXCR on the 5' RACE reads; one entry per CDR3 protein. The table lists roughly 150,000 distinct CDR3 sequences, around a third of them singletons. CDR3 length: 15 amino acids. CDR1 is SGHTA, CDR2 FQGNSA, per germline. Trimming cost V 5 bases and J 4 bases; bases outside gene matches: 10. V is TRBV7-2 and J is TRBJ1-2; 7 bases map to TRBD1. This receptor was identified in a male donor with ankylosing spondylitis. Sequencing was carried out using synovial fluid, either unsorted or a sorted T cell fraction (not recorded which). CDR3 in DNA: TGTGCCAGCAGCCGATCACGACAGGGAGGCTATGGCTACACCTTC. It yields the protein CASSRSRQGGYGYTF.